Listed here are 16 T cell receptor beta chains from one sample, sequenced in a study of vaccination effects on CD4 cells after COVID-19. Sequenced by immunoSEQ multiplex PCR; TCRdb stores in-frame clones only, minus some. The sample carries 37,000 or so clones, roughly 62% recorded once. These TCRs are of unknown antigen specificity. Peptide-pool stimulation followed by sequencing identified expanded antigen-specific CD4+ clonotypes in the ViraFEST assay. The culture ran for about 11 days, and then CD4+ T cells were isolated. Each vaccine recipient was nucleocapsid antibody negative and had no prior SARS-CoV-2 infection. The input for sequencing was CD4+ T cells from PBMCs cultured with HCoV-OC43 spike peptides, taken before COVID-19 vaccination. Subset described: HCoV-OC43 spike overlapping peptide pool stimulation. The receptors come from a human donor who received a COVID-19 vaccine.

The chain couples TRBV3-1 (or the pseudogene TRBV3-2) to TRBJ1-6; 8 nucleotides agree with TRBD1. CDR1 and CDR2 (germline): LGHDT, YNNKEL (reference sequence). This CDR3 is 14 amino acids long. The J segment lost 10 bases and the V segment lost 4 bases, leaving 6 bases of the junction unmatched. The CDR3 DNA reads TGTGCCAGCAGCCGGACAGGGCTTCGATCACCCCTCCACTTT. Translated: CASSRTGLRSPLHF.

DNA for the CDR3: TGTGCCAGCAGTGAAATTTTAGTTTCCAATGAGCAGTTCTTC. It is translated as CASSEILVSNEQFF. The rearrangement links TRBV2 to TRBJ2-1; D gene uncertain. This CDR3 is built from 14 residues. CDR1 is SNHLY and CDR2 is FYNNEI in the germline V gene. V was shortened by 2 bases and J by 6 bases, with 11 bases between the two germline ends.

This clone rates as medium-sized. The chain joins TRBV7-9 to TRBJ1-1, with D maybe TRBD1 (6 bases). Germline-derived CDR1 and CDR2 are SEHNR and FQNEAQ (reference sequence). Trimming took 0 bases from V and 6 from J, leaving 11 bases between them. There are 14 residues in the CDR3. CDR3 DNA: TGTGCCAGCAGCTTAGCGTCAGGGGCCCCTGAAGCTTTCTTT. This sequence encodes CASSLASGAPEAFF.

This clone has a handful of counts. This chain connects TRBV7-9 to TRBJ1-1; D is undetermined. Germline V CDR1 and CDR2: SEHNR, FQNEAQ (reference sequence). V lost 2 bases and J 0 bases, leaving 10 bases between the germline ends. The CDR3 runs to 15 residues. The chain's CDR3 is CASSLSGTMNTEAFF. In DNA, the CDR3 is TGTGCCAGCAGCTTAAGTGGTACCATGAACACTGAAGCTTTCTTT.

The chain carries TRBV3-1 (or the pseudogene TRBV3-2) and TRBJ2-7, with 7 nucleotides matching TRBD2. The CDR3 sequence is 17 residues long. CDR1 and CDR2 (germline): LGHDT, YNNKEL (reference sequence). V shed 0 bases, J shed 0 bases, and the junction held 8 bases outside the gene matches. The CDR3: CASSQEGTTFPSYEQYF. In DNA, the CDR3 is TGTGCCAGCAGCCAAGAGGGGACTACCTTTCCCTCCTACGAGCAGTACTTC.

The rearrangement links TRBV5-4 to TRBJ2-6; 12 bases line up with TRBD2. The junction had 9 bases not matched to a gene; V was cut back by 0 bases and J by 2 bases. The CDR3 length is 20 residues. Germline loops: CDR1 SGHNT, CDR2 YYREEE (reference sequence). CDR3 in DNA: TGTGCCAGCAGCTTGGGGGCTAGCGGGGGGGCAGTTACTGGGGCCAACGTCCTGACTTTC. The encoded protein is CASSLGASGGAVTGANVLTF.

V is TRBV4-1 and J is TRBJ2-1; D call uncertain. The germline gives CDR1 MGHRA, CDR2 YSYEKL. This CDR3 contains 14 residues. Trimming removed 0 bases at V and 6 bases at J, with 9 bases between. CDR3 amino acids: CASSQDLTSNEQFF. Here the CDR3 DNA reads TGCGCCAGCAGCCAAGATCTCACGTCCAATGAGCAGTTCTTC.

The gene calls are TRBV11-3 and TRBJ1-1; D perhaps matches TRBD1 (5 bases). CDR1 is SGHNT, CDR2 YENEEA, per germline. This CDR3 is 15 amino acids long. The V and J ends lost 5 bases and 7 bases respectively, with 20 bases between them. CDR3 protein: CASSAGEPIGGEAFF. The CDR3 DNA reads TGTGCCAGCAGCGCTGGGGAACCTATTGGGGGTGAAGCTTTCTTT. The full variable domain, completed using reference TRBV11-3 and TRBJ1-1, is EAGVVQSPRYKIIEKKQPVAFWCNPISGHNTLYWYLQNLGQGPELLIRYENEEAVDDSQLPKDRFSAERLKGVDSTLKIQPAELGDSAVYLCASSAGEPIGGEAFFGQGTRLTVV.

The V gene is TRBV6-2 or TRBV6-3, the J gene TRBJ2-1; 9 positions agree with TRBD2. The V gene's germline CDR1 is MNHEY and CDR2 SVGEGT. CDR3 length equals 18 residues. V was pared by 0 bases and J by 5 bases, with 11 bases of the junction left unmatched. CDR3 protein: CASSYSMYLAGRNNEQFF. The CDR3 DNA sequence: TGTGCCAGCAGTTACTCAATGTATCTAGCGGGAAGGAACAATGAGCAGTTCTTC.

This clone was detected a few times. This chain connects TRBV19 to TRBJ2-2, with D perhaps being TRBD1 or TRBD2 (5 bases each). Trimming cost V 2 bases and J 0 bases, with 16 bases left between them. The CDR3 is 18 amino acids. The germline V gene encodes CDR1 LNHDA and CDR2 SQIVND (reference sequence). The CDR3 DNA is TGTGCCAGTAGTATATCCTTAATAGGGACGGCGAACACCGGGGAGCTGTTTTTT. Its protein is CASSISLIGTANTGELFF.

The gene calls are TRBV9 and TRBJ2-1, with 9 bases fitting TRBD2. The CDR3 is 16 residues long. Trimming at V came to 0 bases and at J to 8 bases, leaving 9 bases not matched to a gene. CDR1 is SGDLS and CDR2 is YYNGEE in the germline V gene. As DNA, the CDR3 is TGTGCCAGCAGCGTAGCTGGGGGCGGGGGGGCCCATGAGCAGTTCTTC. The encoded protein is CASSVAGGGGAHEQFF.

V is TRBV11-2 and J is TRBJ2-3; D possibly matches TRBD1 or TRBD2 (6 bases each). From germline, CDR1 is SGHAT and CDR2 FQNNGV. The CDR3 runs to 16 residues. V gave up 8 bases and J gave up 5 bases, with 23 bases separating them. The CDR3 region has the DNA TGTGCCAGCCAGGACTTATTGGGGGGCATGCGAGATACGCAGTATTTT. It encodes CASQDLLGGMRDTQYF.

The sample holds many counts of this clone. The V call is TRBV11-2, the J call TRBJ1-2; D might be TRBD1 (5 bases). The germline CDR1 and CDR2 sequences are SGHAT and FQNNGV. The CDR3 contains 16 residues. V gave up 2 bases and J gave up 5 bases, with 18 bases separating them. The CDR3 DNA is TGTGCCAGCAGCTTACGCAGGGCCAACCCTGGGTATGGCTACACCTTC. Amino acid sequence: CASSLRRANPGYGYTF.

This chain connects TRBV4-2 to TRBJ2-4; D remains unclear. Germline lookup yields CDR1 LGHNA and CDR2 YNFKEQ. V lost 1 base to trimming and J lost 6 bases, with 13 bases between them. The CDR3 spans 15 residues. CDR3 DNA sequence: TGTGCCAGCAGCCAAGGTCTGGAAATTCGAAACATTCAGTACTTC. Its translation: CASSQGLEIRNIQYF.

V and J are TRBV9 and TRBJ1-3; D unclear. The germline CDR1 and CDR2 sequences are SGDLS and YYNGEE. This CDR3 contains 15 residues. With 5 bases removed from V and 0 bases from J, the gap between germline ends came to 12 bases. The CDR3 here is CASRREGISGNTIYF. In DNA form, the CDR3 reads TGTGCCAGCAGACGGGAGGGAATCTCTGGAAACACCATATATTTT.

This rearrangement joins TRBV6-2 or TRBV6-3 to TRBJ2-3; 10 nucleotides agree with TRBD2. Germline loops: CDR1 MNHEY, CDR2 SVGEGT. The V segment lost 6 bases and the J segment 6 bases; nucleotides outside the gene matches: 12. This CDR3 has 16 residues. The CDR3 nucleotides read TGTGCCAGCAGCTCTACTAGCGGGGCACGATCCGATACGCAGTATTTT. It encodes CASSSTSGARSDTQYF.